This TCR beta chain was identified in a study of blood T cell repertoires in COVID-19. Study-level information: The study drew acute and convalescent COVID-19 samples from the United States, Italy and Spain. The cDNA or gDNA used as material had been derived from T cells, B-cell-depleted T cells, or PBMCs.

Per the original methods: From reference gene primer amplification, estimates of nucleated cell counts were derived. Clones were sequenced by immunoSEQ multiplex PCR, and TCRdb holds only the in-frame ones, with some missing. Clone size and the V and J calls come from that table; the DNA yielded D and trimming. Counted here are fewer than 200,000 clones, approximately 90% occurring once; the ten biggest clones make up roughly 1.9%. The germline V and J ends were trimmed by 4 bases and 7 bases, with 15 bases remaining between them. This CDR3 spans 14 amino acids. Germline CDR1 reads SGHNT; CDR2 reads YYREEE (reference sequence).

This TCR was sampled from a man aged 45 to 65 who had recovered from COVID-19. Material for sequencing was peripheral blood. This sequence joins TRBV5-4 and TRBJ1-5; possibly TRBD1 for D (5 bases). This CDR3 reads CASSRGLQEQPQHF. The CDR3 DNA reads as TGTGCCAGCAGCCGGGGACTCCAGGAACAGCCCCAGCATTTT.